The clone carrying this TCR beta chain occurred many times. Its antigen is undetermined. The sample belongs to a study of naive and memory T cell subsets. Indicated treatment: skin biopsy from PPD injection site in Mantoux-positive individual. The library had UMIs added by 3' ligation of an oligonucleotide to TCR cDNA. V dropped 11 bases and J dropped 4; count of bases not matched to a gene: 13. The CDR3 is 14 residues long. Germline V CDR1 and CDR2: MDHEN, SYDVKM. Findings and caveats of the study: Delayed type IV hypersensitivity infiltration was taken to explain higher tuberculin-site TCR counts. Far more TCRs reportedly came from tuberculin skin test site biopsies.

The SP2 primer and nested alpha and beta constant region primers amplified ligated cDNA in four rounds. Reverse transcription of blood and skin TCR RNA was primed at alpha and beta constant regions. Each CDR3 protein is one row after TCRdb ran MiXCR on the UMI-ligation and nested PCR reads. The sample consists of approximately 21,000 distinct CDR3 sequences, roughly 6% of them appearing once. The chain employs TRBV28 and TRBJ2-5, with TRBD1 matching over 7 bases. This TCR was recovered from an adult in good health. Here the sequenced sample was skin, taken from a tuberculin skin test site. As DNA, the CDR3 is TGTGCCGGCAATCCCGGAACAGGGGCAGAGACCCAGTACTTC. This encodes CAGNPGTGAETQYF. The full variable domain, with the rest looked up from reference TRBV28 and TRBJ2-5, is DVKVTQSSRYLVKRTGEKVFLECVQDMDHENMFWYRQDPGLGLRLIYFSYDVKMKEKGDIPEGYSVSREKKERFSLILESASTNQTSMYLCAGNPGTGAETQYFGPGTRLLVL.